One and the same sample provided the 17 T cell receptor beta chains below, sequenced in a study of shared clonotypes between healthy human individuals. Libraries were prepared by immunoSEQ multiplex PCR; TCRdb keeps only in-frame clonotypes and omits some of them. The profile shows millions of clones, 90% to 95% of them singletons. The sequencing sample was made of naive CD4+ T cells sorted from blood. As for subset: CD45RA+ positively selected. The receptors originated from a young man in good health.

As concerns this clone: The junction shows a germline mismatch at one end, possibly a read error. The chain joins TRBV6-4 to TRBJ2-3; D is perhaps TRBD2 (5 bases). The CDR3 spans 13 residues. Germline CDR1 MRHNA, CDR2 SNTAGT. CDR3 amino acids: CASSYSSGDTQYF. For the CDR3, the DNA is TGTGCCAGCAGTTACTCCAGCGGAGATACGCAGTATTTT.

As for this clone: The same CDR3 is also encoded by other DNA sequences in this sample. The gene calls are TRBV6-5 and TRBJ1-6; a possible D gene is TRBD1 (5 bases). The CDR3 has 14 amino acids. CDR1 MNHEY and CDR2 SVGAGI come from the germline V gene. With 3 bases removed from V and 3 bases from J, the gap between germline ends came to 6 bases. The CDR3 DNA sequence: TGTGCCAGCAGTTATAGGGGCTATAATTCACCCCTCCACTTT. Translating gives CASSYRGYNSPLHF.

This sequence joins TRBV2 and TRBJ1-1, with D perhaps TRBD1 (6 bases). The germline V gene has CDR1 SNHLY and CDR2 FYNNEI. V lost 6 bases and J 6 bases, leaving 20 bases between the germline ends. The CDR3 spans 15 residues. DNA for the CDR3: TGTGCCAGCAGACACCCCGTTGAACAGGGATCTGAAGCTTTCTTT. Translation: CASRHPVEQGSEAFF.

The chain is built from TRBV4-1 and TRBJ1-5; D uncertain. Germline loops: CDR1 MGHRA, CDR2 YSYEKL. V lost 0 bases to trimming and J lost 4 bases, with 4 bases between them. The CDR3 has 13 amino acids. This CDR3 reads CASSQEKNQPQHF. In nucleotides, the CDR3 is TGCGCCAGCAGCCAAGAGAAGAATCAGCCCCAGCATTTT.

The chain uses TRBV28 and TRBJ1-2, with 8 bases matching TRBD1. The CDR3 has 20 amino acids. Germline trimming cut 2 bases from V and 4 bases from J; bases unmatched to any gene: 21. The germline V gene has CDR1 MDHEN and CDR2 SYDVKM. The CDR3 spells CASSLSWDGFRTGYSYGYTF. DNA for the CDR3: TGTGCCAGCAGTTTAAGTTGGGACGGCTTTAGGACAGGGTATTCCTATGGCTACACCTTC.

The chain has TRBV7-2 and TRBJ2-5; perhaps TRBD1 as D (6 bases). The germline CDR1 and CDR2 sequences are SGHTA and FQGNSA. Trimming removed 5 bases from V and 5 bases from J, with 15 bases in between. This CDR3 region has 14 residues. CDR3 region: CASSRGGSVETQYF. The CDR3 DNA follows: TGTGCCAGCAGCAGAGGGGGTTCGGTGGAGACCCAGTACTTC. The full variable domain, rest sourced from reference TRBV7-2 and TRBJ2-5, is GAGVSQSPSNKVTEKGKDVELRCDPISGHTALYWYRQSLGQGLEFLIYFQGNSAPDKSGLPSDRFSAERTGGSVSTLTIQRTQQEDSAVYLCASSRGGSVETQYFGPGTRLLVL.

A word on this clone: Other nucleotide sequences from this sample produce the same CDR3. V is TRBV7-2 and J is TRBJ2-3, with D maybe TRBD2 (6 bases). CDR3 length: 14 residues. The V end lost 1 base, the J end lost 1 base, and 6 bases lay between the germline ends. Germline values: CDR1 SGHTA, CDR2 FQGNSA. The CDR3 bases are TGTGCCAGCAGCTTAGGACTAGGCACAGATACGCAGTATTTT. Protein product: CASSLGLGTDTQYF.

The chain recombines TRBV6-1 with TRBJ1-4; a possible D gene is TRBD1 (6 bases). Trimming cost V 6 bases and J 8 bases, with 13 bases left between them. This CDR3 contains 13 residues. Germline assignment: CDR1 MNHNS and CDR2 SASEGT. The CDR3 DNA follows: TGTGCCAGCAGGCGGGATCAGGGGGAAAAACTGTTTTTT. This codes for CASRRDQGEKLFF.

The chain couples TRBV5-1 to TRBJ2-3; TRBD1 matches at 7 bases. This CDR3 region has 16 residues. Germline-derived CDR1 and CDR2 are SGHRS and YFSETQ. V lost 0 bases to trimming and J lost 3 bases; unmatched junction nucleotides: 7. The CDR3 coding sequence is TGCGCCAGCAGCTTGGCCGTCGGACAGGTAACAGATACGCAGTATTTT. Residues: CASSLAVGQVTDTQYF.

The chain has TRBV10-1 and TRBJ2-5, with a weak D call TRBD1 (6 bases). Germline V gene data show CDR1 as WNHNN and CDR2 as SYGVQD (reference sequence). V lost 2 bases and J 4 bases, leaving 11 bases between the germline ends. The CDR3 sequence is 14 residues long. The CDR3, as DNA: TGCGCCAGCAGTGAGGGGACACTGAGAGAGACCCAGTACTTC. The encoded protein is CASSEGTLRETQYF.

The chain links TRBV19 to TRBJ1-6; weak D call: TRBD1 (6 bases). The V gene lost 3 bases and the J gene lost 10 bases, with 16 bases spanning the gap. Looked up from germline, CDR1 is LNHDA and CDR2 is SQIVND (reference sequence). The CDR3 runs 15 residues. For the CDR3, the DNA is TGTGCCAGTAGTATGGGGGGCACCCTCCCCTCACCCCTCCACTTT. It encodes CASSMGGTLPSPLHF. Drawing the rest from reference TRBV19 and TRBJ1-6, the complete variable domain is DGGITQSPKYLFRKEGQNVTLSCEQNLNHDAMYWYRQDPGQGLRLIYYSQIVNDFQKGDIAEGYSVSREKKESFPLTVTSAQKNPTAFYLCASSMGGTLPSPLHFGNGTRLTVT.

The rearrangement uses TRBV6-5 and TRBJ1-2, with D unresolved. V gave up 6 bases and J gave up 3 bases, with 8 bases separating them. The CDR3 extends over 12 amino acids. CDR1 and CDR2 (germline): MNHEY, SVGAGI. CDR3 sequence (DNA): TGTGCCAGCAGGGGCCGGGACTATGGCTACACCTTC. Residues: CASRGRDYGYTF.

This rearrangement joins TRBV19 to TRBJ2-7; D is undetermined. The CDR3 spans 14 residues. The V gene lost 0 bases and the J gene lost 6 bases, with 12 bases spanning the gap. Germline V gene sequence: CDR1 LNHDA, CDR2 SQIVND (reference sequence). The CDR3 DNA reads as TGTGCCAGTAGTATAGAAGGTGGGAATGGCGAGCAGTACTTC. This sequence encodes CASSIEGGNGEQYF.

The chain has TRBV19 and TRBJ1-6; D possibly corresponds to TRBD1 (5 bases). Germline V gene lookup returns CDR1 LNHDA and CDR2 SQIVND (reference sequence). Trimming removed 1 base from V and 11 bases from J, with 12 bases in between. The CDR3 length is 14 residues. In DNA form, the CDR3 reads TGTGCCAGTAGTATAGGGATTTCGGGGGCACCCCTCCACTTT. Amino acid sequence: CASSIGISGAPLHF.

The V and J genes are TRBV18 and TRBJ2-1; D gene ambiguous. The CDR3 has 12 residues. Germline-derived CDR1 and CDR2 are KGHSH and LQKENI. V was clipped by 4 bases and J by 9 bases, with 10 bases between them. The CDR3 bases are TGTGCCAGCTCACTGGAATCGGGTGAGCAGTTCTTC. This translates into CASSLESGEQFF.

The V gene is TRBV18, the J gene TRBJ2-1; 8 bases agree with TRBD1. J lost 7 bases, V lost 2 bases, and 7 bases had no gene match. The CDR3 sequence is 15 residues long. Germline CDR1 KGHSH, CDR2 LQKENI. CDR3 DNA: TGTGCCAGCTCACCATTCCAGGGGGCGAGTAATGAGCAGTTCTTC. It encodes CASSPFQGASNEQFF.

As to this clone: Other DNA sequences in the same sample also yield this CDR3. The rearrangement links TRBV18 to TRBJ2-7; D is undetermined. The CDR3 is 12 residues long. The V gene's germline CDR1 is KGHSH and CDR2 LQKENI. Trimming took off 0 bases at V and 3 bases at J, with 3 bases between the two ends. This CDR3 reads CASSPPSYEQYF. The CDR3 nucleotides read TGTGCCAGCTCACCACCAAGCTACGAGCAGTACTTC.